These 16 T cell receptor beta chains came from one sample sequenced in a study of blood T cell repertoires in COVID-19 (dated by TCRdb to the early 2020s). The receptor library was made with the immunoSEQ multiplex PCR assay. TCRdb's version of the immuneACCESS table is confined to in-frame rearrangements and falls short of the full clone set. An unresolved V gene accounts for under half of the shortfall where checked; the remainder is of unknown origin. Here the sample has approximately 230,000 clones; about 91% occur a single time. The ten most abundant clones make up 5% to 6.5% of the sample. What was sequenced was peripheral blood. Every receptor here comes from a woman between 25 and 40 years old with COVID-19, enrolled during active disease.

The rearrangement joins TRBV18 to TRBJ1-1, with 9 bases fitting TRBD1. Germline loops: CDR1 KGHSH, CDR2 LQKENI. The ends lost 5 bases at V and 1 base at J; junction bases unmatched: 14. This CDR3 region has 18 residues. The CDR3 here is CASSSFLRQGETNTEAFF. The CDR3 coding sequence is TGTGCCAGCTCATCATTCCTCCGACAGGGGGAGACGAACACTGAAGCTTTCTTT.

This clone was counted only a few times. The J gene is TRBJ2-3, the V gene TRBV19, with a tentative D call TRBD1 (6 bases). Between the trimmed V and J ends, which lost 5 bases and 2 bases, there was a span of 14 bases. The germline V gene encodes CDR1 LNHDA and CDR2 SQIVND (reference sequence). The CDR3 runs 15 residues. The CDR3 sequence is CASSQNRATTDTQYF. The DNA for the CDR3 is TGTGCCAGTAGTCAAAACAGGGCTACCACAGATACGCAGTATTTT.

This clone was seen a single time. This sequence joins TRBV11-3 and TRBJ2-3; a weak D match, TRBD2 (5 bases). The CDR3 runs to 15 residues. Germline CDR1 reads SGHNT; CDR2 reads YENEEA. Trimming removed 5 bases at V and 3 bases at J, with 15 bases between. CDR3 nucleotide sequence: TGTGCCAGCAGCCACCGTGAGGGTGGGACAGATACGCAGTATTTT. It is translated as CASSHREGGTDTQYF.

The chain carries TRBV6-5 and TRBJ2-7; 8 positions agree with TRBD2. Germline CDR1 is MNHEY and CDR2 is SVGAGI. The V and J ends lost 1 base and 3 bases, in that order; junction bases with no gene match: 8. The CDR3 extends over 16 amino acids. As DNA, the CDR3 is TGTGCCAGCAGTTACTTCACCCCGGGACTAGACTACGAGCAGTACTTC. This codes for CASSYFTPGLDYEQYF.

V gene TRBV19 combines with J gene TRBJ1-5, with a weak D call TRBD1 (5 bases). V was clipped by 5 bases and J by 4 bases, with 12 bases between them. Germline loops: CDR1 LNHDA, CDR2 SQIVND (reference sequence). This CDR3 has 14 amino acids. CDR3 sequence: CASSARQPNQPQHF. DNA of the CDR3: TGTGCCAGTAGTGCCCGACAGCCTAATCAGCCCCAGCATTTT.

V usage is TRBV29-1 and J usage is TRBJ1-4; D unclear. Germline-derived CDR1 and CDR2 are SQVTM and ANQGSEA. Trimming shortened V by 4 bases and J by 7 bases, and 7 bases separated the two germline ends. This CDR3 comprises 11 residues. CDR3: CSVGAGEKLFF. DNA of the CDR3: TGCAGCGTTGGTGCGGGTGAAAAACTGTTTTTT.

This chain connects TRBV19 to TRBJ1-2, with TRBD1 matching over 12 bases. Germline V gene lookup returns CDR1 LNHDA and CDR2 SQIVND (reference sequence). There are 15 residues in the CDR3. Unmatched junction bases numbered 7, after V lost 6 bases and J lost 5 bases. CDR3 nucleotide sequence: TGTGCCAGTAGACCGGGACAGGGGGCGTTATATGGCTACACCTTC. Protein: CASRPGQGALYGYTF.

J is TRBJ2-1 and V is TRBV7-2, with 13 bases matching TRBD2. Germline V CDR1 and CDR2: SGHTA, FQGNSA. The CDR3 covers 17 residues. After removal of 4 bases from V and 5 bases from J, the junction contained 8 bases not matched to a gene. This CDR3 is CASSSAGGLAGNNEQFF. CDR3 nucleotides: TGTGCCAGCAGCTCCGCAGGGGGACTAGCGGGAAACAATGAGCAGTTCTTC.

The chain links TRBV11-2 to TRBJ2-3, with 7 bases that match TRBD2. With V trimmed by 7 bases and J by 7 bases, 11 bases remained unmatched. CDR3 length equals 14 residues. Per germline, CDR1 SGHAT and CDR2 FQNNGV. Here the CDR3 DNA reads TGTGCCAGCAACGTAGCTAGCGGCGCGAATACGCAGTATTTT. As protein: CASNVASGANTQYF. The variable domain in full, completed from reference TRBV11-2 and TRBJ2-3, reads EAGVAQSPRYKIIEKRQSVAFWCNPISGHATLYWYQQILGQGPKLLIQFQNNGVVDDSQLPKDRFSAERLKGVDSTLKIQPAKLEDSAVYLCASNVASGANTQYFGPGTRLTVL.

The V call is TRBV28, the J call TRBJ1-2; 12 bases are shared with TRBD1. The germline gives CDR1 MDHEN, CDR2 SYDVKM. The CDR3 has 21 amino acids. The junction had 29 bases not matched to a gene; V was cut back by 8 bases and J by 7 bases. CDR3 bases: TGTGCCAGCCCAAATCTCTTGACCCCGGGACAGGGGGCGCTGGGTGGGTCTGGCTACACCTTC. It specifies CASPNLLTPGQGALGGSGYTF.

The chain carries TRBV7-9 and TRBJ2-3; D possibly corresponds to TRBD1 (5 bases). Trimming removed 5 bases from V and 3 bases from J, with 12 bases in between. Germline CDR1 reads SEHNR; CDR2 reads FQNEAQ (reference sequence). The CDR3 is 14 residues long. The CDR3: CASSAGIRTDTQYF. CDR3 in DNA: TGTGCCAGCAGCGCAGGGATTAGGACAGATACGCAGTATTTT.

The V call is TRBV9, the J call TRBJ2-1; D gene ambiguous. The germline CDR1 and CDR2 sequences are SGDLS and YYNGEE. CDR3 length equals 15 residues. Trimming pared 4 bases from V and 2 bases from J, leaving 13 bases between. The CDR3 DNA reads as TGTGCCAGCAGCCAGGCTGCCCGGACCTACAATGAGCAGTTCTTC. It translates to CASSQAARTYNEQFF.

This clone was counted once. The chain couples TRBV11-3 to TRBJ2-5; 14 positions match TRBD2. The CDR3 has 18 amino acids. The trim removed 5 bases at V and 5 bases at J, leaving 13 bases unmatched. From germline, CDR1 is SGHNT and CDR2 YENEEA. The CDR3: CASSRTRGLAGVGETQYF. CDR3 nucleotide sequence: TGTGCCAGCAGCCGAACGCGGGGACTAGCGGGAGTGGGGGAGACCCAGTACTTC.

The rearrangement uses TRBV5-6 and TRBJ2-1; 7 bases line up with TRBD2. The V segment lost 1 base and the J segment 10 bases; nucleotides outside the gene matches: 8. There are 14 residues in the CDR3. Germline V CDR1 and CDR2: SGHDT, YYEEEE. The CDR3 loop reads CASSLWGRADEQFF. In DNA form, the CDR3 reads TGTGCCAGCAGCTTGTGGGGGAGGGCTGACGAGCAGTTCTTC.

The chain couples TRBV6-4 to TRBJ2-7; 8 nucleotides align to TRBD2. Germline loops: CDR1 MRHNA, CDR2 SNTAGT. The CDR3 has 15 residues. The trim removed 4 bases at V and 3 bases at J, leaving 8 bases unmatched. This CDR3 is CASSALAGPIYEQYV. The CDR3 DNA follows: TGTGCCAGCAGTGCGCTAGCGGGCCCCATCTACGAGCAGTACGTC.

The J gene is TRBJ2-3, the V gene TRBV20-1; TRBD2 agrees at 9 bases. Germline CDR1 DFQATT, CDR2 SNEGSKA (reference sequence). Unmatched junction bases numbered 8, after V lost 3 bases and J lost 4 bases. The CDR3 has 15 amino acids. Written as DNA, the CDR3 is TGCAGTGCTAGTTCGGGTAGCGGGAGCCCAGATACGCAGTATTTT. Translating it yields CSASSGSGSPDTQYF.